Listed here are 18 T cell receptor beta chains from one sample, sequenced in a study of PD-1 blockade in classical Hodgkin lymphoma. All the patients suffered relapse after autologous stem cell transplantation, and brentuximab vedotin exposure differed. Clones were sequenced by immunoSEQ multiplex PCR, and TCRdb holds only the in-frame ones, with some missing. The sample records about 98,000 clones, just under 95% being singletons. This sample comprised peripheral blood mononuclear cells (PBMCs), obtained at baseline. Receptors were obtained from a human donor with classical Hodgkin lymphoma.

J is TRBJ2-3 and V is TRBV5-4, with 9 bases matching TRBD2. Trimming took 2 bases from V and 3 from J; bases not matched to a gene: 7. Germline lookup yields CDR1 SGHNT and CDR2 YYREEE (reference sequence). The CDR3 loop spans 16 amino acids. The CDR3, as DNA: TGTGCCAGCAGCTTCCGTAGCGGGAGTCGGACAGATACGCAGTATTTT. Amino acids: CASSFRSGSRTDTQYF.

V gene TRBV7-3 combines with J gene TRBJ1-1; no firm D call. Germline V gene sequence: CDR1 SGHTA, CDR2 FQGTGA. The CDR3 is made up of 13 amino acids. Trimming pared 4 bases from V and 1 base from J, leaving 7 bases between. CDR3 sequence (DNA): TGTGCCAGCAGCTCTTCAGGGAACACTGAAGCTTTCTTT. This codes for CASSSSGNTEAFF.

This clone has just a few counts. This CDR3 is CASRGVGNEQFF. The CDR3 region has the DNA TGTGCCAGCAGGGGAGTGGGGAATGAGCAGTTCTTC. V is TRBV2 and J is TRBJ2-1; a weak D match, TRBD2 (5 bases). Germline V gene sequence: CDR1 SNHLY, CDR2 FYNNEI. Trimming cost V 6 bases and J 7 bases, with 10 bases left between them. This CDR3 is built from 12 residues.

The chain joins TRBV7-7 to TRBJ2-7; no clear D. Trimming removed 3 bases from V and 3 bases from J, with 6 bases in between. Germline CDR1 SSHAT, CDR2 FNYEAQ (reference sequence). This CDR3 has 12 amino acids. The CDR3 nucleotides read TGTGCCAGCAGCTTGAACCACTACGAGCAGTACTTC. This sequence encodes CASSLNHYEQYF.

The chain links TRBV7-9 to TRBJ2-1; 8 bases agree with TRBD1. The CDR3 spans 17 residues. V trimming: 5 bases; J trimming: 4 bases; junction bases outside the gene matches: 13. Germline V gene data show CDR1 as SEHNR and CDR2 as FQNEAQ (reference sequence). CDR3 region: CASSPDLGTGIYNEQFF. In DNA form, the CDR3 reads TGTGCCAGCAGCCCGGACCTCGGGACAGGTATTTACAATGAGCAGTTCTTC.

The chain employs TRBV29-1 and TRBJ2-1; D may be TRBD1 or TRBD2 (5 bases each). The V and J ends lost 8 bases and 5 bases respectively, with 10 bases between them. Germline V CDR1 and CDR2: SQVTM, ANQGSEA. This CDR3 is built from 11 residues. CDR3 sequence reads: CSLRGNNEQFF. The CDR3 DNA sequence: TGCAGCCTGAGGGGTAACAATGAGCAGTTCTTC.

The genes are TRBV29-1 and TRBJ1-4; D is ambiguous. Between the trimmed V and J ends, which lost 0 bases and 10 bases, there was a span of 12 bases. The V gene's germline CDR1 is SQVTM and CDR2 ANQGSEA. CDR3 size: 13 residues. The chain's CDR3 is CSVEDGFSGKLFF. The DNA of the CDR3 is TGCAGCGTTGAAGATGGATTCAGCGGAAAACTGTTTTTT.

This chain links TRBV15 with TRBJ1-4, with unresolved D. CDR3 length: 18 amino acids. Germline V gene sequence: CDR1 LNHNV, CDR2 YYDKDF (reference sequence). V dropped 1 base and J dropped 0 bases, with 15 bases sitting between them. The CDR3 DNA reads TGTGCCACCAGCAGAGTGGAGGCCCCTTTAGCAACTAATGAAAAACTGTTTTTT. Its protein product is CATSRVEAPLATNEKLFF.

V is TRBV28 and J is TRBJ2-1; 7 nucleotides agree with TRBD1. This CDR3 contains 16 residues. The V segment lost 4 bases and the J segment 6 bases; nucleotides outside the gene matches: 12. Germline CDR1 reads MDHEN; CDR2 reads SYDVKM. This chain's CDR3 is CASSWGVGGASNEQFF. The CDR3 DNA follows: TGTGCCAGCAGTTGGGGTGTAGGGGGCGCCTCCAATGAGCAGTTCTTC.

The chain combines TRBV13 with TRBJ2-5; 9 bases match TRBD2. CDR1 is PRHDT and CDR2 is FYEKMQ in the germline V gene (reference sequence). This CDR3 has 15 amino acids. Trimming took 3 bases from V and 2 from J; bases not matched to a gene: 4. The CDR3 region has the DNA TGTGCCAGCAGCTTTAGCGGGAGAGGACAAGAGACCCAGTACTTC. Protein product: CASSFSGRGQETQYF.

CDR3 amino acids: CASSLSLEGSAFF. CDR3 DNA: TGTGCCAGCAGTTTATCGTTGGAGGGATCAGCTTTCTTT. This chain uses TRBV27 with TRBJ1-1, with D uncertain. CDR1 and CDR2 from the germline V gene are MNHEY and SMNVEV (reference sequence). The CDR3 runs to 13 residues. Trimming cost V 0 bases and J 10 bases, with 12 bases left between them.

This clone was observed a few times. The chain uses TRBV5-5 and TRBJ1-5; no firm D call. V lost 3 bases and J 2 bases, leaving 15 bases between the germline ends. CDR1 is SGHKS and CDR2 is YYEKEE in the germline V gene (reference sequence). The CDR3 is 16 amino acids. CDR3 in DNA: TGTGCCAGCAGCTCGGGCATGGCTGGGGGCAATCAGCCCCAGCATTTT. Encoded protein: CASSSGMAGGNQPQHF.

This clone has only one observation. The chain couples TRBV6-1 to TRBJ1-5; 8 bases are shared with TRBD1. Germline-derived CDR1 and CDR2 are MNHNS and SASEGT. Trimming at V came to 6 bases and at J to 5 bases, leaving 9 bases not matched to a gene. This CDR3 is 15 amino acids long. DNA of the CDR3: TGTGCCAGCAGCGATGACAGGGGATACGATCAGCCCCAGCATTTT. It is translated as CASSDDRGYDQPQHF.

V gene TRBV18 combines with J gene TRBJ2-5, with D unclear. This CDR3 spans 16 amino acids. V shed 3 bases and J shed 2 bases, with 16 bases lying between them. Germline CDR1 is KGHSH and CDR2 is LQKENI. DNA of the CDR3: TGTGCCAGCTCACCTATCGGGTTTGGGTTTCAAGAGACCCAGTACTTC. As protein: CASSPIGFGFQETQYF.

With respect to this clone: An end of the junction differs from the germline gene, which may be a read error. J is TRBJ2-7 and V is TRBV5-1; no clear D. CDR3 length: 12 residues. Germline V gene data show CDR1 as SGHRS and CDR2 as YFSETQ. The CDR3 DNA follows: TGTGCCAGCAGCGCCTCCCGCTACGAGCAGTACTTC. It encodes CASSASRYEQYF.

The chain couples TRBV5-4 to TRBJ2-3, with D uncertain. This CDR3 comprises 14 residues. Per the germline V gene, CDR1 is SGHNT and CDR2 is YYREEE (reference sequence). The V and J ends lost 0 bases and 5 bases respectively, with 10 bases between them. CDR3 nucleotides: TGTGCCAGCAGCTTGGAGCAGTGGGGAGATACGCAGTATTTT. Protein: CASSLEQWGDTQYF.

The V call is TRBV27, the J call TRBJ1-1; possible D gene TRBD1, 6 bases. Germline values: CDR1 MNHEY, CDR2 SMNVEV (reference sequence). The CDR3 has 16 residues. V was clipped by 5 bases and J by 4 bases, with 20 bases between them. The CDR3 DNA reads TGTGCCAGCAGTCTGAAAAGTACAGGGAAAAGCACTGAAGCTTTCTTT. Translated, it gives CASSLKSTGKSTEAFF.

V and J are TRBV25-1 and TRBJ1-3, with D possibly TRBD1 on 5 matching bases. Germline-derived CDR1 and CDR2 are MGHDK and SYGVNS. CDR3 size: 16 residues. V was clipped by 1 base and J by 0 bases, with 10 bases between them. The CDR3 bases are TGTGCCAGCAGTGAATTTAGGGGATTCTCTGGAAACACCATATATTTT. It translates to CASSEFRGFSGNTIYF.